These T cell receptor beta chains were read from a single sample in a study of shared clonotypes between healthy human individuals. Assay used: immunoSEQ multiplex PCR; TCRdb lists only in-frame clones, some missing. The data hold 1,500,000 or so clones, with approximately 98.5% observed a single time. Specimen: naive CD4+ T cells sorted from blood. All receptors come from a man younger than 45 in good health. CDR3s include the opening cysteine and the closing phenylalanine or tryptophan. D genes are given only for firm matches. Rows give clone size only sometimes, using once, few, many, or a class for an expanded clone.

CDR3 protein: CASSFDYRTRNTEAFF; CDR3 DNA: TGTGCCAGCAGCTTTGATTATCGAACAAGGAACACTGAAGCTTTCTTT; V gene: TRBV5-6; D gene: -; J gene: TRBJ1-1; clone size: -
CDR3 protein: CASSDSARTGMIRQETQYF; CDR3 DNA: TGCGCCAGCAGTGATTCAGCCCGGACAGGGATGATTCGCCAAGAGACCCAGTACTTC; V gene: TRBV10-2; D gene: TRBD1; J gene: TRBJ2-5; clone size: -
CDR3 protein: CASSSPGGTEQYF; CDR3 DNA: TGTGCCAGCAGCTCCCCGGGAGGGACCGAGCAGTACTTC; V gene: TRBV11-2; D gene: TRBD2; J gene: TRBJ2-7; clone size: once
CDR3 protein: CASSFRRRESNEQFF; CDR3 DNA: TGCGCCAGCAGCTTTCGGAGGCGGGAGAGCAATGAGCAGTTCTTC; V gene: TRBV5-1; D gene: TRBD2; J gene: TRBJ2-1; clone size: -
CDR3 protein: CASSSLVSEAFF; CDR3 DNA: TGTGCCAGCAGCTCCCTGGTTAGTGAAGCTTTCTTT; V gene: TRBV11-2; D gene: -; J gene: TRBJ1-1; clone size: -
CDR3 protein: CASRTAGLAEANEQFF; CDR3 DNA: TGTGCCAGCAGGACGGCCGGACTAGCGGAGGCCAATGAGCAGTTCTTC; V gene: TRBV25-1; D gene: TRBD2; J gene: TRBJ2-1; clone size: -
CDR3 protein: CASRQVRLNTGELFF; CDR3 DNA: TGTGCCAGTAGACAGGTTAGGTTGAACACCGGGGAGCTGTTTTTT; V gene: TRBV27; D gene: -; J gene: TRBJ2-2; clone size: -
CDR3 protein: CASRDRVDYGYTF; CDR3 DNA: TGTGCCAGCAGAGACAGGGTGGACTATGGCTACACCTTC; V gene: TRBV2; D gene: TRBD1; J gene: TRBJ1-2; clone size: -
CDR3 protein: CASSESYPTDTQYF; CDR3 DNA: TGCGCCAGCAGTGAATCCTACCCGACAGATACGCAGTATTTT; V gene: TRBV5-1; D gene: -; J gene: TRBJ2-3; clone size: few
CDR3 protein: CASSYTGSLGGYTF; CDR3 DNA: TGTGCCAGCAGTTACACAGGGTCATTAGGGGGCTACACCTTC; V gene: TRBV6-6; D gene: -; J gene: TRBJ1-2; clone size: -
CDR3 protein: CASSFLRTSGSYEQYF; CDR3 DNA: TGTGCCAGCAGTTTTCTCCGGACTAGCGGTTCCTACGAGCAGTACTTC; V gene: TRBV27; D gene: TRBD2; J gene: TRBJ2-7; clone size: -
CDR3 protein: CASSSSRRPQHF; CDR3 DNA: TGTGCCAGCAGTTCATCTAGGCGGCCCCAGCATTTT; V gene: TRBV9; D gene: -; J gene: TRBJ1-5; clone size: -
CDR3 protein: CASSLGAAADTQYF; CDR3 DNA: TGTGCCAGCAGCTTGGGAGCTGCCGCAGATACGCAGTATTTT; V gene: TRBV5-4; D gene: -; J gene: TRBJ2-3; clone size: -
CDR3 protein: CSATSGNEQFF; CDR3 DNA: TGCAGTGCTACGAGTGGCAATGAGCAGTTCTTC; V gene: TRBV20-1; D gene: -; J gene: TRBJ2-1; clone size: -
CDR3 protein: CASSPFYEQYF; CDR3 DNA: TGTGCCAGCAGTCCGTTCTACGAGCAGTACTTC; V gene: TRBV2; D gene: -; J gene: TRBJ2-7; clone size: once
CDR3 protein: CASSRLGEQFF; CDR3 DNA: TGTGCCAGCAGTCGTCTCGGGGAGCAGTTCTTC; V gene: TRBV27; D gene: -; J gene: TRBJ2-1; clone size: -
CDR3 protein: CAISEISGGVSTDTQYF; CDR3 DNA: TGTGCCATCAGTGAGATTTCGGGAGGGGTTAGCACAGATACGCAGTATTTT; V gene: TRBV10-3; D gene: TRBD2; J gene: TRBJ2-3; clone size: -
CDR3 protein: CSALTGQETQYF; CDR3 DNA: TGCAGCGCTTTGACAGGGCAAGAGACCCAGTACTTC; V gene: TRBV29-1; D gene: TRBD1; J gene: TRBJ2-5; clone size: -
CDR3 protein: CASSQVAKLGYEQYF; CDR3 DNA: TGTGCCAGCAGCCAAGTCGCCAAGTTGGGGTACGAGCAGTACTTC; V gene: TRBV4-2; D gene: -; J gene: TRBJ2-7; clone size: -
CDR3 protein: CASRVFRGSDTGELFF; CDR3 DNA: TGTGCCAGCCGCGTTTTTAGGGGGTCCGACACCGGGGAGCTGTTTTTT; V gene: TRBV5-5; D gene: -; J gene: TRBJ2-2; clone size: -
CDR3 protein: CASSVDWATGNTIYF; CDR3 DNA: TGTGCCAGCAGCGTAGATTGGGCGACTGGAAACACCATATATTTT; V gene: TRBV9; D gene: -; J gene: TRBJ1-3; clone size: -
CDR3 protein: CASNTDWLNEQFF; CDR3 DNA: TGTGCCAGCAACACGGACTGGCTCAATGAGCAGTTCTTC; V gene: TRBV28; D gene: -; J gene: TRBJ2-1; clone size: -
CDR3 protein: CASSETGSHSYEQYF; CDR3 DNA: TGTGCCAGCAGTGAGACCGGGAGCCATTCCTACGAGCAGTACTTC; V gene: TRBV6-4; D gene: -; J gene: TRBJ2-7; clone size: -
CDR3 protein: CASSLTGANTGELFF; CDR3 DNA: TGCGCCAGCAGCCTCACAGGGGCGAACACCGGGGAGCTGTTTTTT; V gene: TRBV4-1; D gene: TRBD1; J gene: TRBJ2-2; clone size: -
CDR3 protein: CASSLAQGTGELFF; CDR3 DNA: TGTGCCAGCAGCTTAGCGCAGGGTACCGGGGAGCTGTTTTTT; V gene: TRBV7-2; D gene: -; J gene: TRBJ2-2; clone size: -
CDR3 protein: CASSQDWGLAGVNEQFF; CDR3 DNA: TGTGCCAGCAGCCAAGATTGGGGACTAGCGGGAGTAAATGAGCAGTTCTTC; V gene: TRBV14; D gene: TRBD2; J gene: TRBJ2-1; clone size: -
CDR3 protein: CASSRGSNEKLFF; CDR3 DNA: TGTGCCAGCTCCAGGGGTTCTAATGAAAAACTGTTTTTT; V gene: TRBV18; D gene: -; J gene: TRBJ1-4; clone size: -
CDR3 protein: CASSVALGGGNEQFF; CDR3 DNA: TGTGCCAGCAGCGTAGCTCTGGGCGGGGGCAATGAGCAGTTCTTC; V gene: TRBV9; D gene: TRBD2; J gene: TRBJ2-1; clone size: -
CDR3 protein: CASSQHTRYEQYF; CDR3 DNA: TGCGCCAGCAGCCAACATACTAGGTACGAGCAGTACTTC; V gene: TRBV4-1; D gene: -; J gene: TRBJ2-7; clone size: -
CDR3 protein: CASSLATGEHWDQF; CDR3 DNA: TGTGCCAGCAGCTTAGCGACAGGCGAACACTGGGACCAATTT; V gene: TRBV7-9; D gene: -; J gene: TRBJ1-1; clone size: -
CDR3 protein: CASSWGLAGQETQYF; CDR3 DNA: TGCGCCAGCAGCTGGGGACTAGCGGGACAAGAGACCCAGTACTTC; V gene: TRBV5-1; D gene: TRBD2; J gene: TRBJ2-5; clone size: few
CDR3 protein: CASSPYRLGEASQPQHF; CDR3 DNA: TGTGCCAGCTCGCCCTATCGTCTGGGGGAAGCGAGTCAGCCCCAGCATTTT; V gene: TRBV18; D gene: -; J gene: TRBJ1-5; clone size: once
CDR3 protein: CAWSDPSLETGSGFVGNQPQHF; CDR3 DNA: TGTGCCTGGAGTGACCCCTCGCTGGAGACAGGGTCGGGCTTCGTTGGCAATCAGCCCCAGCATTTT; V gene: TRBV30; D gene: TRBD1; J gene: TRBJ1-5; clone size: -
CDR3 protein: CASSLTGYTDTQYF; CDR3 DNA: TGTGCCAGCTCACTCACAGGCTACACAGATACGCAGTATTTT; V gene: TRBV18; D gene: -; J gene: TRBJ2-3; clone size: -
CDR3 protein: CASSADWLREQFF; CDR3 DNA: TGCGCCAGCAGCGCCGACTGGTTACGAGAGCAGTTCTTC; V gene: TRBV5-1; D gene: -; J gene: TRBJ2-1; clone size: -
CDR3 protein: CASSPGQGRFGELFF; CDR3 DNA: TGTGCCAGCAGCCCGGGACAGGGTCGTTTCGGGGAGCTGTTTTTT; V gene: TRBV5-4; D gene: TRBD1; J gene: TRBJ2-2; clone size: -
CDR3 protein: CASSLNRDRGDTQYF; CDR3 DNA: TGTGCCAGCAGCTTAAACCGGGACCGAGGGGATACGCAGTATTTT; V gene: TRBV11-3; D gene: -; J gene: TRBJ2-3; clone size: -
CDR3 protein: CALSEGPGELFF; CDR3 DNA: TGTGCCCTTTCGGAGGGGCCCGGGGAGCTGTTTTTT; V gene: TRBV10-3; D gene: -; J gene: TRBJ2-2; clone size: -
CDR3 protein: CASSTSGRLKANYGYTF; CDR3 DNA: TGTGCCAGTAGTACCTCCGGGAGGTTGAAGGCTAACTATGGCTACACCTTC; V gene: TRBV19; D gene: -; J gene: TRBJ1-2; clone size: -
CDR3 protein: CASSLLVGQTTNYGYTF; CDR3 DNA: TGTGCCAGCAGCCTTCTGGTGGGGCAGACGACTAACTATGGCTACACCTTC; V gene: TRBV14; D gene: -; J gene: TRBJ1-2; clone size: -
CDR3 protein: CASGRGGETQYF; CDR3 DNA: TGTGCTAGTGGGCGGGGAGGCGAGACCCAGTACTTC; V gene: TRBV12-5; D gene: -; J gene: TRBJ2-5; clone size: -